The clone carrying this T cell receptor (beta chain) turned up a few times. Antigen: not known. A sample-barcoded 5' primer and a J-beta primer mix were used in a second PCR of roughly 7 to 11 cycles. MiXCR, applied by TCRdb to the 5' RACE reads, yields one record per CDR3 protein. The sample holds some 730,000 distinct CDR3 sequences; approximately 21% are singletons and the top ten take around a fifth. The data are from a study of blood T cells in healthy people across ages. Study-level points and caveats: In the absence of known donor CMV status, changes in expanded clonotypes were possibly confounded.

The CDR3 covers 16 residues. The germline CDR1 and CDR2 sequences are SGHKS and YYEKEE (reference sequence). The V and J ends lost 1 base and 4 bases, in that order; junction bases with no gene match: 4. The origin of this receptor is a man in his 70s in good health. The rearrangement links TRBV5-5 to TRBJ2-5; TRBD2 agrees at 13 bases. What was sequenced was blood. CDR3 DNA: TGTGCCAGCAGCTTGATGACTAGCGGGGGGAGAGAGACCCAGTACTTC. Amino acid sequence: CASSLMTSGGRETQYF. Using reference TRBV5-5 and TRBJ2-5 for the parts outside the CDR3, the full variable domain is DAGVTQSPTHLIKTRGQQVTLRCSPISGHKSVSWYQQVLGQGPQFIFQYYEKEERGRGNFPDRFSARQFPNYSSELNVNALLLGDSALYLCASSLMTSGGRETQYFGPGTRLLVL.